This T cell receptor (beta chain) was documented in a study of a mutant IDH1 vaccine in newly diagnosed glioma (dated by TCRdb to the early 2020s). Study-wide context: Vaccination started 4-6 weeks after radiotherapy alone, or was given together with temozolomide cycles in the groups whose treatment included chemotherapy. Of the roughly 30 treated patients, about 60% were male and approximately 38% were female, and the mean age was roughly 40 years. The week-35 safety follow-up was designated visit V12, and the week-47 end of study was designated visit V13. Before enrollment, patients had received standard therapy of radiotherapy alone, temozolomide alone, or radiochemotherapy with temozolomide; most received the combination. Peripheral blood samples were drawn at six visits, namely V03 (baseline), V05, V07, V10, V12 and V13. Longitudinal TCRB deep sequencing was done for 25 to 30 treated patients, wherever samples were available for exploratory analyses. The paper's findings and limits, for the study overall: Availability determined which PBMC samples were chosen for TCRB deep sequencing. According to the authors, sample limitations meant that analyses of patient blood samples could not be reproduced. Pseudoprogression seemed to be unrelated to changes in the top peripheral T cell clonotypes found by TCRB sequencing. Vaccine-induced immune responses across multiple MHC alleles were detected in approximately 94% of patients.

According to the study, the label for this sample's time point signals: week 35, safety follow-up. Every vaccine dose consisted of 300 ug of a 20-mer mutant IDH1 peptide in Montanide, administered subcutaneously together with topical imiquimod. Patients received eight vaccinations in weeks 1, 3, 5, 7, 11, 15, 19 and 23, corresponding to visits V03 through V10. The donors had newly diagnosed IDH1-mutant astrocytomas of WHO grade 3 or 4 that showed loss of nuclear ATRX. The samples were drawn from NOA16, a multicentre, single-arm, open-label phase I trial in Germany that tested a mutant IDH1 peptide vaccine in humans for the first time. Genomic DNA for TCRB sequencing was extracted from EDTA blood using the DNeasy Blood and Tissue Kit. Library prep was done by the immunoSEQ multiplex PCR assay. Rearranged TCR beta chain sequences were amplified with the hsTCRB Kit following the manufacturer's protocol. Sequencing of TCRB libraries was carried out on an Illumina MiSeq. As for the authors' bioinformatics: The kit vendor's proprietary platform handled demultiplexing, trimming and gene mapping. Imported from immuneACCESS, the table was reduced by TCRdb to in-frame sequences with V and J called. These copies leave out some clones; in studies compared against another copy, an unresolved V gene accounts for under half, and the cause of the remainder is not known. V and J calls plus clone size are reproduced from that table; the DNA served to infer D and trimming. Recorded for this sample are roughly 48,000 clones; around 80% of them occurred a single time. The ten largest clones capture 10% to 15% of the sample.

About this clone itself: What this receptor recognizes is not known. Base-call qualities are not available, and no considerably larger clone is one nucleotide away.

CDR1 and CDR2 were assigned from the germline V gene as MDHEN and SYDVKM. The CDR3 runs 12 residues from the cysteine to the phenylalanine. The entry retains the CDR3 DNA only, 36 bases that are in frame from base 1. The V and J ends are trimmed by 7 bases and 2 bases, leaving 8 bases between them. The chain was built from TRBV28 and TRBJ1-1; confidence is insufficient to name the D gene. This TCR derives from a middle-aged man with glioma. The sample in question was PBMCs, obtained from a glioma patient whose treatment included an IDH1 peptide vaccine. For the CDR3, the sequence is CASIKDNTEAFF. The DNA sequence reads TGTGCCAGCATAAAGGACAACACTGAAGCTTTCTTT.